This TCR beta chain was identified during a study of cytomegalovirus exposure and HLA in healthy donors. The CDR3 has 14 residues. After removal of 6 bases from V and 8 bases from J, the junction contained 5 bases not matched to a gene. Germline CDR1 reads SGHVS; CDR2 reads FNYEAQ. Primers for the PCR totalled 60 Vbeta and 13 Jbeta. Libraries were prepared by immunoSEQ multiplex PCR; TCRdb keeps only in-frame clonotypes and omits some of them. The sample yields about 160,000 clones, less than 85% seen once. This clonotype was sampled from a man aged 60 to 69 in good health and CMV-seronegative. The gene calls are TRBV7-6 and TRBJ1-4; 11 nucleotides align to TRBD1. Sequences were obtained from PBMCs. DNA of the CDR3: TGTGCCAGCAGGGTGGGGACAGGGGGGGAAAAACTGTTTTTT. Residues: CASRVGTGGEKLFF.